This TCR beta chain was identified during a study of T cells in Graves' hyperthyroidism and ophthalmopathy. Amplified TCR beta CDR3 regions came from RNA transcripts. In the first-round RT-PCR of the TCR CDR3, the HTBI primer set was used. MiXCR, applied by TCRdb to the multiplex PCR reads, yields one record per CDR3 protein. The sample holds some 560,000 distinct CDR3 sequences, 14% seen once. The CDR3 is 15 amino acids. The germline CDR1 and CDR2 sequences are MDHEN and SYDVKM. Trimming cost V 4 bases and J 3 bases, with 16 bases left between them. J is TRBJ2-7 and V is TRBV28, with a possible D match to TRBD1 (5 bases). This sequence originates from a woman aged 40 to 50 with Graves' hyperthyroidism. Sequencing was performed on blood. CDR3: CASSSRQSSLYEQYF. For the CDR3, the DNA is TGTGCCAGCAGTTCGAGACAGAGCTCCCTCTACGAGCAGTACTTC.